A single sample is the source of the 19 T cell receptor beta chains below, sequenced in a study of shared clonotypes between healthy human individuals. Only in-frame clones appear in the TCRdb table, and some are missing; sequencing was by immunoSEQ multiplex PCR. The sample carries around 530,000 clones, around 80% recorded once. The material sequenced was PBMCs. These receptor sequences come from a woman in her thirties or forties in good health. Some clones in this sample may be carry-over from other donors' samples.

The chain is built from TRBV9 and TRBJ2-3; the match to TRBD2 covers 7 bases. The CDR3 is made up of 14 amino acids. Germline loops: CDR1 SGDLS, CDR2 YYNGEE. J was trimmed by 4 bases and V by 2 bases; bases with no gene match: 4. CDR3 amino acids: CASSVGTMADTQYF. CDR3 DNA sequence: TGTGCCAGCAGCGTTGGGACTATGGCAGATACGCAGTATTTT.

This clone showed up many times. The V and J genes are TRBV29-1 and TRBJ2-5, with 7 bases that match TRBD1. The J call may be mistaken, given a closer DNA end match to TRBJ2-7. The CDR3 totals 14 residues. In germline, CDR1 is SQVTM, CDR2 ANQGSEA. CDR3 coding DNA: TGCAGCGCCCTGAGGGGGACAGCCTTGGACGAGCAGTACTTC. Protein sequence: CSALRGTALDEQYF.

The chain employs TRBV11-2 and TRBJ1-1, with no clear D. Germline CDR1 reads SGHAT; CDR2 reads FQNNGV. Trimming left V 2 bases short and J 0 bases short, with 7 bases between. This CDR3 has 14 residues. In DNA, the CDR3 is TGTGCCAGCAGCTTACCCACGTTGAACACTGAAGCTTTCTTT. Translating gives CASSLPTLNTEAFF.

The chain carries TRBV6-4 and TRBJ1-1; 7 positions match TRBD1. Per germline, CDR1 MRHNA and CDR2 SNTAGT. The CDR3 extends over 12 amino acids. Trimming at V came to 2 bases and at J to 9 bases, leaving 3 bases not matched to a gene. This CDR3 is CASSDRQGKAFF. CDR3 sequence (DNA): TGTGCCAGCAGTGACAGACAGGGTAAAGCTTTCTTT.

The genes are TRBV19 and TRBJ2-6; 7 bases align to TRBD1. This CDR3 has 14 amino acids. V shed 7 bases, J shed 3 bases, and the junction held 3 bases outside the gene matches. Germline loops: CDR1 LNHDA, CDR2 SQIVND (reference sequence). Here the CDR3 reads CASIQGSGANVLTF. The CDR3 DNA reads TGTGCCAGTATACAGGGGAGTGGGGCCAACGTCCTGACTTTC.

This clone came up a few times. The CDR3 nucleotides read TGTGCCTGGAGCAGGGAAGTTGTCACTGAAGCTTTCTTT. Translated, it gives CAWSREVVTEAFF. The chain carries TRBV30 and TRBJ1-1; maybe TRBD1 (5 bases). V was clipped by 3 bases and J by 4 bases, with 12 bases between them. The CDR3 spans 13 residues. Germline loops: CDR1 GTSNPN, CDR2 SVGIG (reference sequence).

The chain uses TRBV7-3 and TRBJ2-5, with D tentatively TRBD1 (5 bases). The CDR3 length is 17 residues. Germline CDR1 is SGHTA and CDR2 is FQGTGA. Trimming pared 5 bases from V and 7 bases from J, leaving 26 bases between. CDR3 sequence reads: CASSPSGATGYQGTQYF. CDR3 nucleotides: TGTGCCAGCAGCCCCTCCGGAGCCACAGGCTATCAGGGGACCCAGTACTTC.

The V and J genes are TRBV18 and TRBJ1-2; D uncertain. This CDR3 is built from 14 residues. Germline lookup yields CDR1 KGHSH and CDR2 LQKENI. V was trimmed by 2 bases and J by 1 base, leaving 8 bases between them. The CDR3 coding sequence is TGTGCCAGCTCACCAGGAGTCAGTAACTATGGCTACACCTTC. Translated: CASSPGVSNYGYTF.

The V call is TRBV7-9, the J call TRBJ2-2, with TRBD1 matching over 8 bases. The germline CDR1 and CDR2 sequences are SEHNR and FQNEAQ (reference sequence). With 5 bases clipped from V and 0 bases from J, the junction kept 5 bases outside the gene matches. CDR3 length equals 16 residues. Here the CDR3 reads CASSPGQAANTGELFF. CDR3 DNA: TGTGCCAGCAGCCCGGGACAGGCCGCGAACACCGGGGAGCTGTTTTTT.

The rearrangement uses TRBV28 and TRBJ1-4; weak D call: TRBD1 (5 bases). The germline V gene encodes CDR1 MDHEN and CDR2 SYDVKM. The CDR3 sequence is 16 residues long. V was pared by 3 bases and J by 1 base, with 12 bases between. CDR3 amino acids: CASSLSPRGTNEKLFF. The CDR3 DNA reads TGTGCCAGCAGTTTGAGCCCTAGGGGAACTAATGAAAAACTGTTTTTT.

V gene TRBV7-8 combines with J gene TRBJ2-1, with D tentatively TRBD1 (6 bases). The CDR3 length is 15 residues. The germline CDR1 and CDR2 sequences are SGHVS and FQNEAQ. V lost 5 bases and J 4 bases, leaving 15 bases between the germline ends. The CDR3 is CASSAGTLEYNEQFF. The CDR3, as DNA: TGTGCCAGCAGCGCCGGGACACTGGAGTACAATGAGCAGTTCTTC.

As to this clone: This could be a read error, since a much larger clone is one nucleotide away. The chain carries TRBV19 and TRBJ2-1; 15 nucleotides line up with TRBD2. Per germline, CDR1 LNHDA and CDR2 SQIVND (reference sequence). CDR3 length: 18 amino acids. CDR3 bases: TGTGCCTGTAGTCCGGGACTAGCGGGAGGTGGTTCCTACAATGAGCAGTTCTTC. Translated: CACSPGLAGGGSYNEQFF.

This chain connects TRBV5-1 to TRBJ2-1; D may be TRBD2 (6 bases). The CDR3 has 14 residues. The V gene lost 2 bases and the J gene lost 6 bases, with 12 bases spanning the gap. From germline, CDR1 is SGHRS and CDR2 YFSETQ. The DNA of the CDR3 is TGCGCCAGCAGCTTACAACAAGCGGGCAATGAGCAGTTCTTC. It is translated as CASSLQQAGNEQFF.

This clone appeared once. The rearrangement links TRBV10-3 to TRBJ1-1, with D possibly TRBD1 on 6 matching bases. There are 17 residues in the CDR3. Germline lookup yields CDR1 ENHRY and CDR2 SYGVKD. V dropped 5 bases and J dropped 1 base, with 20 bases sitting between them. CDR3 protein: CAISSQGYNFGNTEAFF. The CDR3 DNA sequence: TGTGCCATCAGTTCTCAGGGGTACAATTTCGGGAACACTGAAGCTTTCTTT.

The chain is built from TRBV7-3 and TRBJ2-6, with D possibly TRBD2 on 6 matching bases. Trimming left V 5 bases short and J 3 bases short, with 20 bases between. The germline V gene encodes CDR1 SGHTA and CDR2 FQGTGA. The CDR3 covers 18 residues. The CDR3 bases are TGTGCCAGCAGCACCCGGGGCGGGGCCTGGGGTGGGGCCAACGTCCTGACTTTC. Translation: CASSTRGGAWGGANVLTF. Full variable domain (rest looked up from reference TRBV7-3 and TRBJ2-6): GAGVSQTPSNKVTEKGKYVELRCDPISGHTALYWYRQSLGQGPEFLIYFQGTGAADDSGLPNDRFFAVRPEGSVSTLKIQRTERGDSAVYLCASSTRGGAWGGANVLTFGAGSRLTVL.

This clone appeared a few times. The rearrangement links TRBV10-3 to TRBJ2-7, with 8 bases aligning to TRBD1. V trimming: 2 bases; J trimming: 7 bases; junction bases outside the gene matches: 10. Germline V gene sequence: CDR1 ENHRY, CDR2 SYGVKD. The CDR3 totals 15 residues. CDR3: CAISEPRTGIREQYF. In nucleotides, the CDR3 is TGTGCCATCAGTGAGCCGCGGACAGGGATTAGGGAGCAGTACTTC.

This clone was seen once. The chain combines TRBV6-5 with TRBJ1-4; 8 bases match TRBD1. The CDR3 is 14 amino acids. Per germline, CDR1 MNHEY and CDR2 SVGAGI. With V trimmed by 2 bases and J by 9 bases, 5 bases remained unmatched. In nucleotides, the CDR3 is TGTGCCAGCAGTTACGGGACAGGAACTAAAAAACTGTTTTTT. It specifies CASSYGTGTKKLFF.

The chain links TRBV6-1 to TRBJ1-5; D perhaps matches TRBD1 (5 bases). Trimming pared 10 bases from V and 5 bases from J, leaving 15 bases between. The CDR3 length is 13 residues. Germline CDR1 reads MNHNS; CDR2 reads SASEGT. The CDR3 spells CATGTEVDQPQHF. Written as DNA, the CDR3 is TGTGCCACCGGGACCGAAGTCGATCAGCCCCAGCATTTT.

As to this clone: Other DNA sequences in this specimen translate into the identical CDR3. Here the CDR3 reads CASSWDIQETQYF. DNA for the CDR3: TGCGCCAGCAGCTGGGACATCCAGGAGACCCAGTACTTC. The chain couples TRBV5-1 to TRBJ2-5, with a tentative D call TRBD1 (6 bases). Germline V gives CDR1 SGHRS, CDR2 YFSETQ. V shed 3 bases and J shed 5 bases, with 11 bases lying between them. This CDR3 spans 13 amino acids. Full variable domain (remainder filled in from reference TRBV5-1 and TRBJ2-5): KAGVTQTPRYLIKTRGQQVTLSCSPISGHRSVSWYQQTPGQGLQFLFEYFSETQRNKGNFPGRFSGRQFSNSRSEMNVSTLELGDSALYLCASSWDIQETQYFGPGTRLLVL.